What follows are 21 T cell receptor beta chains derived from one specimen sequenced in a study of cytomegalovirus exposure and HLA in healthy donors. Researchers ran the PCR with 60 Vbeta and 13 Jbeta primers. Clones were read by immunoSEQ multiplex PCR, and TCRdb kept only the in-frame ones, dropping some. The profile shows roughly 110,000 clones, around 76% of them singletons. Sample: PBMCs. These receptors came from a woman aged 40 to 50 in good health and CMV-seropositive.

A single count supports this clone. CDR3 protein: CSVARQGRNTEAFF. The CDR3 bases are TGCAGCGTTGCCCGACAGGGGCGGAACACTGAAGCTTTCTTT. The rearrangement uses TRBV29-1 and TRBJ1-1; 8 bases fit TRBD1. CDR1 SQVTM and CDR2 ANQGSEA come from the germline V gene. The CDR3 contains 14 residues. V shed 4 bases and J 1 base; nucleotides not matched to a gene: 5. Variable domain in full (rest from reference TRBV29-1 and TRBJ1-1): SAVISQKPSRDICQRGTSLTIQCQVDSQVTMMFWYRQQPGQSLTLIATANQGSEATYESGFVIDKFPISRPNLTFSTLTVSNMSPEDSSIYLCSVARQGRNTEAFFGQGTRLTVV.

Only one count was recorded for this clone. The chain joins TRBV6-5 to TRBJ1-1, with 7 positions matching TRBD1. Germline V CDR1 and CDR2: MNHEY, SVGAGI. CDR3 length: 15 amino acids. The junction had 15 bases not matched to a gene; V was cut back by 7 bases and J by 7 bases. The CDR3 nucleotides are TGTGCCAGCACCAGATCCAGAGGGGGCGCGGGTGAAGCTTTCTTT. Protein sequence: CASTRSRGGAGEAFF.

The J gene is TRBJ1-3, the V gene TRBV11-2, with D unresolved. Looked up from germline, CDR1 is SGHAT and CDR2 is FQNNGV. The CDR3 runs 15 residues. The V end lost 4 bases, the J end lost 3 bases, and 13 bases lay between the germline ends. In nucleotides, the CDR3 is TGTGCCAGCAGCTCTGTTCGGGTGGGTGGAAACACCATATATTTT. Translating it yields CASSSVRVGGNTIYF.

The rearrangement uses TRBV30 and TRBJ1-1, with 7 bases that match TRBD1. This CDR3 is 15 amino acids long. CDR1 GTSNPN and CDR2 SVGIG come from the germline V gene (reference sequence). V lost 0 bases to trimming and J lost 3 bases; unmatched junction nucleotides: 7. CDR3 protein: CAWSVGGGADTEAFF. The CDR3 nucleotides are TGTGCCTGGAGTGTTGGAGGGGGCGCTGACACTGAAGCTTTCTTT.

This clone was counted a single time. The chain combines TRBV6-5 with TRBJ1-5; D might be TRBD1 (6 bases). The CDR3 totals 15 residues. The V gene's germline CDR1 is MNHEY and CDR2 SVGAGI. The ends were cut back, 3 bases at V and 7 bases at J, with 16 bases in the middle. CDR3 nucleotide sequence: TGTGCCAGCAGTTATAGGCAGGGGCAGGGGCAGCCCCAGCATTTT. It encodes CASSYRQGQGQPQHF.

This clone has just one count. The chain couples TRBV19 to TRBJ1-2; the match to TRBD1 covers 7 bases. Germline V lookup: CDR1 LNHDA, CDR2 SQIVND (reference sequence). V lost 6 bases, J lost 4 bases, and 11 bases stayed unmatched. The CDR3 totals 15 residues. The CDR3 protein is CASRPLGAGGYGYTF. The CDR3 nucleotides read TGTGCCAGTAGACCGTTGGGGGCAGGGGGCTATGGCTACACCTTC.

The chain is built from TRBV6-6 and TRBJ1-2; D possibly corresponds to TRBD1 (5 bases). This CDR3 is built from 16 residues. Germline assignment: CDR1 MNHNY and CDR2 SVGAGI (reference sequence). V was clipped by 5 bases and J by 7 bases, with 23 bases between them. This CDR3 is CASSNRQSLIPFGYTF. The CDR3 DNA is TGTGCCAGCAGTAATAGACAGTCCCTAATCCCCTTTGGCTACACCTTC.

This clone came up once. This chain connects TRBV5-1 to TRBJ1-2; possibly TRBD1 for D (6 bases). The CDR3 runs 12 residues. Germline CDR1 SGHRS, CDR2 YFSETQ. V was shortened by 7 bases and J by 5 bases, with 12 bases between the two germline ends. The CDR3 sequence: CASDRTAYGYTF. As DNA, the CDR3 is TGCGCCAGCGACAGGACGGCGTATGGCTACACCTTC.

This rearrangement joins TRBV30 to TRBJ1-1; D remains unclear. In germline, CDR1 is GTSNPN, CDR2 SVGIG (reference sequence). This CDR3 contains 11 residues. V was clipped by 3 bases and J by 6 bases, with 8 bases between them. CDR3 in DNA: TGTGCCTGGAGGTGGGGAGCTGAAGCTTTCTTT. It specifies CAWRWGAEAFF.

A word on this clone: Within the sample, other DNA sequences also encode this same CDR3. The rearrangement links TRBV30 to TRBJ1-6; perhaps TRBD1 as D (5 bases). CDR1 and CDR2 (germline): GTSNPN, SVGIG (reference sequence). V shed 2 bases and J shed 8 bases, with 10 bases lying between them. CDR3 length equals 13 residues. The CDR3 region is CAWSRGVDSPLHF. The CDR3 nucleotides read TGTGCCTGGAGTCGGGGGGTGGATTCACCCCTCCACTTT. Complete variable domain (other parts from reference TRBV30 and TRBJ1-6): SQTIHQWPATLVQPVGSPLSLECTVEGTSNPNLYWYRQAAGRGLQLLFYSVGIGQISSEVPQNLSASRPQDRQFILSSKKLLLSDSGFYLCAWSRGVDSPLHFGNGTRLTVT.

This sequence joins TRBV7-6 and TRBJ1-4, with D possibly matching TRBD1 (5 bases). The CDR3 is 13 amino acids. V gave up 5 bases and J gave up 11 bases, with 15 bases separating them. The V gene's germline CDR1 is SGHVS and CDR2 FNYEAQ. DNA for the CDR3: TGTGCCAGCAGCGGATGGGAGGGGTTTAAACTGTTTTTT. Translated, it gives CASSGWEGFKLFF.

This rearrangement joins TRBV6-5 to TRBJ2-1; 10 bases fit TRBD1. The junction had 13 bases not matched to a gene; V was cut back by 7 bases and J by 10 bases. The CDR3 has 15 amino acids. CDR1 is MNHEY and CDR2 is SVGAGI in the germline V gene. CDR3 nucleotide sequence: TGTGCCAGCAAAACGCCCGGGACAGGGGTTCGGGAGCAGTTCTTC. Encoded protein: CASKTPGTGVREQFF.

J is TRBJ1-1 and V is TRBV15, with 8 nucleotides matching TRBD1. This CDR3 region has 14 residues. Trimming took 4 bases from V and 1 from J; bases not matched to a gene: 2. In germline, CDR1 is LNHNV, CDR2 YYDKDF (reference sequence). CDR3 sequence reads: CATSNDRGNTEAFF. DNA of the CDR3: TGTGCCACCAGCAATGACAGGGGGAACACTGAAGCTTTCTTT.

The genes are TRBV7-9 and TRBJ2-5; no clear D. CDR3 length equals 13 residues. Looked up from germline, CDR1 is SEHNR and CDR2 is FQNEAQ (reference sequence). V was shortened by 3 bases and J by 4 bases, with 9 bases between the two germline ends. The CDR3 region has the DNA TGTGCCAGCAGCTTTACGGTTGGAGAGACCCAGTACTTC. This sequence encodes CASSFTVGETQYF. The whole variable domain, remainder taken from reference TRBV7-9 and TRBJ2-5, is DTGVSQNPRHKITKRGQNVTFRCDPISEHNRLYWYRQTLGQGPEFLTYFQNEAQLEKSRLLSDRFSAERPKGSFSTLEIQRTEQGDSAMYLCASSFTVGETQYFGPGTRLLVL.

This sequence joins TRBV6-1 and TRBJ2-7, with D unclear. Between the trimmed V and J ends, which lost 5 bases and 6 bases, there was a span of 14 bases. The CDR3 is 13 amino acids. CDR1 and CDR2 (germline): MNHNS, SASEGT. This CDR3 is CASSYPGKREQYF. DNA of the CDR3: TGTGCCAGCAGTTATCCGGGTAAACGCGAGCAGTACTTC.

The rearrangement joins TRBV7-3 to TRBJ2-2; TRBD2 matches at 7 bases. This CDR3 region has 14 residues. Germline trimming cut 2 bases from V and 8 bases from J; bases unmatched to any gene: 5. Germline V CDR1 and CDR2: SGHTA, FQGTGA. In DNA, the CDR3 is TGTGCCAGCAGCTTATCCAGGGAGGGAGGGGAGCTGTTTTTT. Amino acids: CASSLSREGGELFF.

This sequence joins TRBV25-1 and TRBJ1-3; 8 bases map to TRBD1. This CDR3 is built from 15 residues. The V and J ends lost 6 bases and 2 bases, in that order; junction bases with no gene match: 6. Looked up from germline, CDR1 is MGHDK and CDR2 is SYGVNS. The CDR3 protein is CASSDRGVTGNTIYF. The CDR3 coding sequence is TGTGCCAGCAGCGACAGGGGCGTCACTGGAAACACCATATATTTT.

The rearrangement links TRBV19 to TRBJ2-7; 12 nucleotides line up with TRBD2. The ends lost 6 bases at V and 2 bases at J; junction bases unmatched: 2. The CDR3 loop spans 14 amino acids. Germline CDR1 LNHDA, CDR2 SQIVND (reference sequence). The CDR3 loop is CASRLAGGAYEQYF. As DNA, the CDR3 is TGTGCCAGTAGGCTAGCGGGGGGGGCCTACGAGCAGTACTTC. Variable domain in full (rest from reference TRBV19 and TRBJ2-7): DGGITQSPKYLFRKEGQNVTLSCEQNLNHDAMYWYRQDPGQGLRLIYYSQIVNDFQKGDIAEGYSVSREKKESFPLTVTSAQKNPTAFYLCASRLAGGAYEQYFGPGTRLTVT.

The CDR3 loop reads CATSRGNRDRVHQPQHF. Here the CDR3 DNA reads TGTGCCACCAGCAGAGGGAACCGGGACAGGGTCCATCAGCCCCAGCATTTT. The chain uses TRBV15 and TRBJ1-5; 9 bases fit TRBD1. This CDR3 comprises 17 residues. CDR1 and CDR2 (germline): LNHNV, YYDKDF (reference sequence). The V and J ends lost 1 base and 5 bases, in that order; junction bases with no gene match: 9.

The CDR3, as DNA: TGTGCCAGCAGCGCTGTAAGTACTAGTCGGGGAGAGACCCAGTACTTC. This gives the protein CASSAVSTSRGETQYF. The chain joins TRBV5-6 to TRBJ2-5; TRBD2 is a possible D gene (5 bases). Germline V lookup: CDR1 SGHDT, CDR2 YYEEEE. CDR3 size: 16 residues. The V end was cut by 4 bases, the J end by 4 bases, with 20 bases between.

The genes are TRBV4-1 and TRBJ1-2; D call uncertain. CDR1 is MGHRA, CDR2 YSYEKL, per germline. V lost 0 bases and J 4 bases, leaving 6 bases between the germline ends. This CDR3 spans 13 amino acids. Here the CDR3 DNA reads TGCGCCAGCAGCCAAGACAGGCTCTATGGCTACACCTTC. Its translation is CASSQDRLYGYTF.